Here is one T cell receptor (beta chain) with its context. The entry originates in a study of blood T cell repertoires in COVID-19. The protocol was immunoSEQ multiplex PCR, while the TCRdb copy is restricted to in-frame clones and leaves out a portion. The table has approximately 200,000 clones, approximately 81% seen once; the top ten hold roughly 2.8%. Sequencing was performed on peripheral blood. The receptor's source is a man aged 45 to 65 who had recovered from COVID-19.

CDR3 nucleotides: TGTGCCGGGGGCCTAGCGGGTAGCACAGATACGCAGTATTTT. Translated: CAGGLAGSTDTQYF. The V and J genes are TRBV25-1 and TRBJ2-3; 8 bases fit TRBD2. The trim removed 11 bases at V and 0 bases at J, leaving 7 bases unmatched. Germline CDR1 reads MGHDK; CDR2 reads SYGVNS. The CDR3 is 14 amino acids.